The 28 T cell receptor beta chains given below trace back to one sample, sequenced in a study of Graves' ophthalmopathy and Graves' hyperthyroidism. Scientists amplified the TCR beta CDR3 regions from RNA transcripts. First-round RT-PCR employed HTBI primers, with a second-round multiplex PCR after it. TCRdb fed the multiplex PCR reads into MiXCR, producing one record per CDR3 protein. This sample has over a million distinct CDR3 sequences, with around a third found just once. Sequences were obtained from peripheral blood or thyroid tissue (not recorded which). These receptors came from an adult man with Graves' hyperthyroidism.

Concerning this clonotype itself: One end of the junction does not line up with germline, which may come from a read error. The V gene is TRBV7-9, the J gene TRBJ1-1; D remains unclear. The CDR3 length is 16 residues. The germline CDR1 and CDR2 sequences are SEHNR and FQNEAQ (reference sequence). This CDR3 reads CASRSVERSLYTEALF. CDR3 in DNA: TGTGCCAGCAGGTCAGTTGAAAGGTCACTTTACACTGAAGCTCTCTTT.

This clonotype came up once. V and J are TRBV20-1 and TRBJ2-7; maybe TRBD2 (6 bases). Germline lookup yields CDR1 DFQATT and CDR2 SNEGSKA (reference sequence). This CDR3 has 13 amino acids. The germline V and J ends were trimmed by 6 bases and 1 base, with 13 bases remaining between them. In nucleotides, the CDR3 is TGCAGTGCCACGGGAGATGGTTCCTACGAGCAGTACTTC. Protein: CSATGDGSYEQYF.

This clonotype appeared a few times. A junction boundary mismatches the germline segment, possibly from a read error. The chain uses TRBV5-1 and TRBJ2-5; D not resolved. The CDR3 length is 13 residues. Germline values: CDR1 SGHRS, CDR2 YFSETQ. CDR3 sequence (DNA): TGCACCAGCAGCTTGGGGAACCAAGAGACCCAGTACTTC. Translation: CTSSLGNQETQYF.

This chain connects TRBV5-5 to TRBJ2-2, with 8 bases matching TRBD1. Germline V gene data show CDR1 as SGHKS and CDR2 as YYEKEE (reference sequence). This CDR3 has 16 residues. Unmatched junction bases numbered 10, after V lost 5 bases and J lost 4 bases. CDR3 nucleotides: TGTGCCAGCAGTCGTGGACAGGGAGTAAGCACCGGGGAGCTGTTTTTT. As protein: CASSRGQGVSTGELFF.

A few counts support this clonotype. V and J are TRBV7-6 and TRBJ2-2; tentative D call: TRBD2 (6 bases). Between the trimmed V and J ends, which lost 1 base and 6 bases, there was a span of 18 bases. Per the germline V gene, CDR1 is SGHVS and CDR2 is FNYEAQ. The CDR3 totals 17 residues. As DNA, the CDR3 is TGTGCCAGCAGCTTAGATGGAAACAGGTGGGAGGCCGGGGAGCTGTTTTTT. This gives the protein CASSLDGNRWEAGELFF.

Many counts were recorded for this clonotype. CDR3 coding DNA: TGCGCCAGCAGCCAACACCGGGACCACTACGAGCAGTACTTC. Protein: CASSQHRDHYEQYF. This rearrangement joins TRBV4-1 to TRBJ2-7, with D perhaps assigned TRBD1 or TRBD2 (5 bases each). Germline V gene lookup returns CDR1 MGHRA and CDR2 YSYEKL. The CDR3 consists of 14 residues. The V and J ends lost 2 bases and 3 bases respectively, with 11 bases between them.

Only a few counts were recorded for this clonotype. This rearrangement joins TRBV24-1 to TRBJ1-5; 7 bases match TRBD1. The ends lost 2 bases at V and 6 bases at J; junction bases unmatched: 6. The CDR3 consists of 15 residues. Germline values: CDR1 KGHDR, CDR2 SFDVKD. The CDR3 is CATSDSRQGRQPQHF. The CDR3 DNA is TGTGCCACCAGTGATTCTAGACAGGGTCGTCAGCCCCAGCATTTT.

This clonotype came up many times. This chain joins TRBV4-1 and TRBJ2-5, with D possibly TRBD1 on 5 matching bases. Germline V CDR1 and CDR2: MGHRA, YSYEKL. Trimming cost V 3 bases and J 0 bases, with 8 bases left between them. The CDR3 sequence is 14 residues long. As DNA, the CDR3 is TGCGCCAGCAGCCACCTGGACAACCAAGAGACCCAGTACTTC. Translation: CASSHLDNQETQYF.

This chain joins TRBV5-1 and TRBJ2-5; 12 bases are a match to TRBD2. This CDR3 region has 15 residues. With 7 bases clipped from V and 0 bases from J, the junction kept 4 bases outside the gene matches. CDR1 SGHRS and CDR2 YFSETQ come from the germline V gene. DNA of the CDR3: TGCGCCAGCGGCCGGACTAGCGGGGACCAAGAGACCCAGTACTTC. Protein sequence: CASGRTSGDQETQYF.

This clonotype was seen many times. The genes are TRBV29-1 and TRBJ1-2, with 12 bases that match TRBD1. V lost 4 bases to trimming and J lost 7 bases; unmatched junction nucleotides: 7. This CDR3 comprises 14 residues. The germline gives CDR1 SQVTM, CDR2 ANQGSEA. CDR3 region: CSVGGGQGAFGYTF. In DNA, the CDR3 is TGCAGCGTTGGGGGGGGACAGGGGGCTTTTGGCTACACCTTC.

Comment on this clonotype: A much larger clone is a single base away; this may be a read error. The chain couples TRBV7-2 to TRBJ1-4; 7 bases fit TRBD1. CDR3 size: 15 residues. Germline V gene sequence: CDR1 SGHTA, CDR2 FQGNSA. With V trimmed by 9 bases and J by 7 bases, 14 bases remained unmatched. For the CDR3, the DNA is TGTGCCAGAAGCCCGTACAGGGGTAATGGTGAAAAACTGTTTTTT. Translation gives CARSPYRGNGEKLFF.

V and J are TRBV25-1 and TRBJ2-2; 8 nucleotides agree with TRBD1. There are 16 residues in the CDR3. Trimming cost V 6 bases and J 6 bases; bases outside gene matches: 12. The germline V gene has CDR1 MGHDK and CDR2 SYGVNS. This CDR3 reads CASSPLGQGRSGELFF. The CDR3, as DNA: TGTGCCAGCAGCCCCCTAGGACAGGGAAGATCCGGGGAGCTGTTTTTT.

Written as DNA, the CDR3 is TGTGCCAGCAGCTTCAACAGGGAACAAGAGACCCAGTACTTC. Amino acids: CASSFNREQETQYF. The V gene is TRBV7-2, the J gene TRBJ2-5; TRBD1 might be the D (6 bases). The CDR3 spans 14 residues. The V end lost 3 bases, the J end lost 2 bases, and 10 bases lay between the germline ends. Germline assignment: CDR1 SGHTA and CDR2 FQGNSA.

V is TRBV2 and J is TRBJ2-7; possible D gene TRBD1, 5 bases. The V gene's germline CDR1 is SNHLY and CDR2 FYNNEI. Trimming removed 7 bases at V and 5 bases at J, with 12 bases between. CDR3 length equals 12 residues. The CDR3 DNA reads as TGTGCCAGCACTAGGGGAACCAACGAGCAGTACTTC. Amino acid sequence: CASTRGTNEQYF.

This clonotype was recorded a few times. The CDR3 here is CASSPGDRGLSQPQHF. As DNA, the CDR3 is TGTGCCAGCAGTCCAGGGGACAGGGGGCTGAGTCAGCCCCAGCATTTT. V gene TRBV6-5 combines with J gene TRBJ1-5, with 12 bases that match TRBD1. This CDR3 comprises 16 residues. J lost 6 bases, V lost 5 bases, and 8 bases had no gene match. CDR1 is MNHEY, CDR2 SVGAGI, per germline.

For this clonotype: With a much larger clone just one base away, this may be a read error. The rearrangement uses TRBV9 and TRBJ2-2, with a weak D call TRBD2 (5 bases). CDR1 and CDR2 from the germline V gene are SGDLS and YYNGEE. The CDR3 length is 14 residues. The chain's CDR3 is CASSVEAYTGEPFF. In nucleotides, the CDR3 is TGTGCCAGCAGCGTAGAAGCGTACACCGGGGAGCCGTTTTTT.

V is TRBV20-1 and J is TRBJ2-5; D unclear. CDR3 length: 15 residues. Germline CDR1 DFQATT, CDR2 SNEGSKA (reference sequence). The V end was cut by 0 bases, the J end by 1 base, with 12 bases between. CDR3 nucleotides: TGCAGTGCTAGAGATGAATTAAGTGGCCAAGAGACCCAGTACTTC. Translating it yields CSARDELSGQETQYF.

In its sample, this clonotype was seen a few times. The rearrangement joins TRBV27 to TRBJ1-6; 10 positions agree with TRBD1. After removal of 5 bases from V and 8 bases from J, the junction contained 3 bases not matched to a gene. The CDR3 has 14 residues. CDR1 MNHEY and CDR2 SMNVEV come from the germline V gene (reference sequence). The CDR3 nucleotides read TGTGCCAGCAGTGGGGACAGGGGTCATTCACCCCTCCACTTT. This translates into CASSGDRGHSPLHF.

In this sample, this clonotype turned up many times. The chain uses TRBV13 and TRBJ2-7, with D unclear. The germline V and J ends were trimmed by 3 bases and 9 bases, with 18 bases remaining between them. The CDR3 totals 14 residues. Germline loops: CDR1 PRHDT, CDR2 FYEKMQ (reference sequence). The CDR3 region has the DNA TGTGCCAGCAGCTTGTGGCGGAGCAACGATCGGCAGTACTTC. Protein sequence: CASSLWRSNDRQYF.

This clonotype was found a few times. This chain connects TRBV27 to TRBJ1-4; 7 nucleotides match TRBD1. The CDR3 extends over 17 amino acids. The V gene's germline CDR1 is MNHEY and CDR2 SMNVEV (reference sequence). J was trimmed by 0 bases and V by 5 bases; bases with no gene match: 9. CDR3: CASSTGDRRTTNEKLFF. Written as DNA, the CDR3 is TGTGCCAGCAGTACCGGGGACAGACGGACAACTAATGAAAAACTGTTTTTT.

The genes are TRBV15 and TRBJ2-7; the D gene could be TRBD1 or TRBD2 (5 bases each). Germline V CDR1 and CDR2: LNHNV, YYDKDF (reference sequence). This CDR3 comprises 14 residues. Trimming took 9 bases from V and 0 from J, leaving 15 bases between them. The CDR3 DNA sequence: TGTGCCACTTCTACCGGGACCTTCTCCTACGAGCAGTACTTC. It codes for CATSTGTFSYEQYF. Full variable domain (missing parts from reference TRBV15 and TRBJ2-7): DAMVIQNPRYQVTQFGKPVTLSCSQTLNHNVMYWYQQKSSQAPKLLFHYYDKDFNNEADTPDNFQSRRPNTSFCFLDIRSPGLGDTAMYLCATSTGTFSYEQYFGPGTRLTVT.

As to this clonotype: Possible read error: a much larger clone is one base away. J is TRBJ1-2 and V is TRBV19; D might be TRBD1 (6 bases). This CDR3 has 14 amino acids. Per the germline V gene, CDR1 is LNHDA and CDR2 is SQIVND (reference sequence). The V end lost 5 bases, the J end lost 4 bases, and 14 bases lay between the germline ends. The CDR3 region is CASSPEGRGYGYTF. For the CDR3, the DNA is TGTGCCAGTAGTCCTGAGGGCAGGGGCTATGGCTACACCTTC. The complete variable domain, with remaining parts taken from reference TRBV19 and TRBJ1-2, reads DGGITQSPKYLFRKEGQNVTLSCEQNLNHDAMYWYRQDPGQGLRLIYYSQIVNDFQKGDIAEGYSVSREKKESFPLTVTSAQKNPTAFYLCASSPEGRGYGYTFGSGTRLTVV.

The V call is TRBV4-1, the J call TRBJ1-6, with D maybe TRBD1 (6 bases). Germline V CDR1 and CDR2: MGHRA, YSYEKL. The V end was cut by 4 bases, the J end by 5 bases, with 18 bases between. This CDR3 comprises 17 residues. The CDR3 spells CASSPFGGARDNSPLHF. The CDR3 DNA is TGCGCCAGCAGCCCATTCGGGGGGGCCCGGGATAATTCACCCCTCCACTTT.

The genes are TRBV2 and TRBJ1-5; D gene unclear. This CDR3 is built from 13 residues. V was cut by 2 bases and J by 8 bases, with 10 bases left in between. The germline gives CDR1 SNHLY, CDR2 FYNNEI. CDR3 DNA sequence: TGTGCCAGCAGTGAATCCGGCCACAAGCCCCAGCATTTT. Protein sequence: CASSESGHKPQHF.

This clonotype has ten or more counts. V gene TRBV2 combines with J gene TRBJ2-7; no firm D call. Germline V gene sequence: CDR1 SNHLY, CDR2 FYNNEI. The V end lost 3 bases, the J end lost 1 base, and 13 bases lay between the germline ends. The length of the CDR3 is 15 residues. This chain's CDR3 is CASSDSRQISYEQYF. For the CDR3, the DNA is TGTGCCAGCAGTGATTCCCGGCAGATTTCCTACGAGCAGTACTTC.

This clonotype was observed a handful of times. This chain uses TRBV28 with TRBJ1-6, with TRBD1 as a possible D gene (6 bases). Germline lookup yields CDR1 MDHEN and CDR2 SYDVKM. Trimming cost V 4 bases and J 0 bases, with 10 bases left between them. The CDR3 runs to 16 residues. The DNA of the CDR3 is TGTGCCAGCAGTTCCGGACAGCGCTCCTATAATTCACCCCTCCACTTT. Protein sequence: CASSSGQRSYNSPLHF.

J is TRBJ2-1 and V is TRBV7-9; D possibly corresponds to TRBD1 (6 bases). V was cut by 2 bases and J by 7 bases, with 9 bases left in between. From germline, CDR1 is SEHNR and CDR2 FQNEAQ (reference sequence). This CDR3 has 13 residues. CDR3 residues: CASSLLQGNEQFF. CDR3 nucleotide sequence: TGTGCCAGCAGCTTACTACAGGGTAATGAGCAGTTCTTC.

This clonotype was seen many times. The chain has TRBV10-3 and TRBJ1-6; the D gene is possibly TRBD1 (5 bases). Germline CDR1 reads ENHRY; CDR2 reads SYGVKD. This CDR3 has 12 amino acids. V lost 3 bases and J lost 13, with 10 bases in between. The CDR3 region is CAISENQGPLHF. The CDR3 nucleotides read TGTGCCATCAGTGAAAACCAGGGTCCCCTCCACTTT.